This section outlines one TCR beta chain sequence together with its context. This clone was counted only a few times. Its antigen target is currently unknown. Base-call qualities are not available, and no considerably larger clone is one nucleotide away. The time point label of this sample denotes: pre-transplant. Thawed unstimulated PBMCs were stained for CD3, CD4 and CD8 and FACS-sorted into CD3+CD4+ and CD3+CD8+ populations. Each of the 8 studied subjects was randomized to immunosuppression withdrawal. Genomic DNA was isolated with the Qiagen DNeasy Blood and Tissue Kit. High-throughput TCRbeta CDR3 sequencing of frozen genomic DNA was performed by immunoSEQ, with PCR amplification, mapping, bias correction and internal controls included. The published analysis was carried out like this. Productive rearrangements were retained, and unique TCRbeta sequences were defined by the CDR3 nucleotide sequence together with the V and J gene. For classification of a sequence as donor-reactive, at least 5-fold expansion in CFSE-low cells relative to unstimulated pre-transplant cells and a frequency of at least 0.01% were required. Minimum frequency thresholds were set for each subject on the basis of the unstimulated sample with the lowest template count, so that a detection power of at least 90% was ensured. Jensen-Shannon divergence between the top 1000 TCRbeta sequences post-transplant and pre-transplant was used to measure repertoire turnover. Two-sided Fisher's exact tests were used to test for changes in the detection of donor-reactive sequences. TCRdb took over this immuneACCESS table, retaining in-frame rearrangements with V and J assigned. Such tables are incomplete; in checked studies, under half of the missing clones stem from an unresolved V gene, and the remainder is unexplained. V and J calls and clone size are those listed in that table; D and trimming were worked out from the DNA. The table for this sample lists tens of thousands of clones; more than 75% of them were counted only once. Together, the top ten hold approximately 2.5% of the sample.

Cut back by 0 bases and 5 bases, the V and J ends lie 11 bases apart. The CDR3 starts with the cysteine, ends with the phenylalanine, and has 15 residues. Only the CDR3 DNA stays, 45 bases, in frame from base 1. For CDR1 and CDR2, the germline V gene lists SGHRS and YFSETQ. The data originate from a study of T cell clones after liver transplantation (dated 2019 in TCRdb). Context from the whole study: Samples were obtained from ITN030ST, a randomized trial in which withdrawal of immunosuppression was attempted within 2 years of liver transplantation. Donor-reactive T cell clones were identified by TCRbeta sequencing following a pre-transplant mixed lymphocyte reaction and were subsequently tracked in post-transplant blood. As an antigen-independent comparator for the donor-reactive sequences, third party-reactive TCRbeta sequences from pre-transplant MLRs were identified as well. Of the eight recipients, a few were HCV-positive, while the remaining recipients had been transplanted for non-autoimmune, non-viral indications. Until randomization at 12-24 months post-transplant, subjects were given standard immunosuppression, with no induction therapy. To count as tolerant, a recipient had to stay completely off immunosuppression for at least one year without liver enzymes climbing beyond twice the upper limit of normal. Blood samples were collected pre-transplant, pre-randomization before withdrawal, and post-randomization after either full withdrawal or failed withdrawal. The studied cohort comprised 8 liver transplant recipients, 3 classified as tolerant and 5 as non-tolerant. Here is what the overall study found, with its caveats: Donor-reactive sequences declined more than third party-reactive ones, suggesting partial antigen-specific deletion unrelated to withdrawal success. Circulating donor-reactive CD4 TCRbeta sequences fell significantly post-transplant in most of the 8 subjects, irrespective of tolerance or HCV status. In a couple of subjects, low numbers of available donor cells limited the measurable donor-reactive repertoire. Because of small, heterogeneous patient numbers and non-standardized post-transplant time points, the conclusions were only preliminary. After accounting for repertoire turnover, donor-reactive detection was significantly reduced in 7 of 8 subjects for CD4 and 8 of 8 for CD8. Because no allograft tissue specimens were available, donor-reactive T cells may have migrated into the graft instead of being deleted.

Recombination joined TRBV5-1 with TRBJ2-2; 6 matching bases give a weak D call of TRBD2. This clonotype originated in a human donor who received a liver transplant. Sequenced material: CD4+ T cells from blood, taken before liver transplant. The nucleotide sequence reads as follows: TGCGCCAGCAGCTTGGGGAGGGCCAGAACCGGGGAGCTGTTTTTT. Translated, this is CASSLGRARTGELFF.